The present T cell receptor beta chain was sequenced within a study of blood T cell repertoires in COVID-19 (TCRdb year 2020). The study in broad terms: Samples from collaborators originated in the United States, Italy and Spain and spanned both the acute and convalescent phases of COVID-19. Nearly every sample came with metadata listing a de-identified subject ID, COVID-19 status, age in years and sex. The samples were drawn from two sources: the first 160 participants of the ongoing ImmuneRACE study, and fewer than 1,500 subjects contributed by 6 global collaborators. The material from the prospective study consisted of cDNA or gDNA derived from T cells, B-cell-depleted T cells, or PBMCs. A freely available public database, intended as a resource for researchers studying the immune response to SARS-CoV-2, is where the repertoires were released. Where available, HLA class I and class II types were taken from metadata supplied by the sample provider and were not determined by assay-based typing. Deeply sampled blood TCRbeta repertoires from subjects exposed to, actively infected with, or recovered from COVID-19 were included in the dataset. The paper's findings and limits, for the study overall: Clinical and demographic metadata were provided uncurated, with the amount varying by source and participant.

Via the germline V gene (reference sequence), CDR1 is MNHEY and CDR2 SMNVEV. The CDR3, from cysteine to phenylalanine, totals 14 residues. The only DNA kept is the CDR3, 42 bases in frame from the first base. Trimming accounts for 5 bases at V and 4 bases at J, while the number of junction bases matched to no gene is 6. The collaborating institutions used their own protocols to collect whole blood in K2EDTA tubes. For TCRbeta analysis, collaborators shipped samples as frozen whole blood, isolated PBMCs, or DNA extracted from either of those sample types. Concerning this clone itself: Its antigen is currently not known. Base qualities are not provided; no much larger clone lies one nucleotide away.

The immunoSEQ Assay, a bias-controlled multiplex PCR, was used to amplify TCRbeta CDR3 regions from genomic DNA. The paper's data handling went like this. Nucleated cell counts per sample were estimated from amplification of reference gene primers within the assay. Sequence reads were collapsed and filtered to measure the absolute abundance of every unique TCRbeta CDR3 rearrangement. For each sample, productive Simpson clonality was calculated by taking the square root of Simpson's diversity index across productive rearrangements. The immuneACCESS repertoire file appears here via TCRdb, limited to in-frame rearrangements. These files lack a portion of the clones; in checked studies, under half of the deficit traces to unresolved V genes, and the cause of the others is not known. The D gene and trimming were derived from the DNA, and the V and J assignments and clone size from that table. This sample is represented by around 32,000 clones; just over 85% of them were singletons. The biggest ten clones account for about 5.9% of the sample.

The clonotype was recovered from a woman of 80 years or more with active or convalescent COVID-19. The sequencing input was peripheral blood. The chain couples TRBV27 to TRBJ2-7; 9 nucleotides in the junction match TRBD1. The nucleotide sequence is given as TGTGCCAGCAGTCCCCGGGACAGGGCTTACGAGCAGTACTTC. Its translation is CASSPRDRAYEQYF.